One sample yielded the 8 T cell receptor beta chains listed below, sequenced in a study of yellow fever vaccine responses in identical twins (dated by TCRdb to 2017 to 2018). Receptor libraries were prepared by RT-PCR. Reads for this sample came from an Illumina HiSeq 2500. The public reads were run again by TCRdb, first through fastp at Q25 and then through MiXCR, and only productive beta chains were kept. Every entry covers one CDR3 protein and lists the most common genes and DNA from its rows. For this sample there are tens of thousands of distinct CDR3 sequences; less than 70% appear just once. Jointly, the top ten make up 4.5% of the sample. This specimen was T cells from blood (PBMCs), unsorted or a sorted subset (not recorded which), taken before or after yellow fever vaccination (not recorded which). The receptors derive from a woman under 30 who received the yellow fever vaccine. Donor details come from another sample of the same person, matched by shared clones.

This sequence joins TRBV29-1 and TRBJ2-3, with 7 bases that match TRBD2. The CDR3 runs 15 residues. The germline V gene has CDR1 SQVTM and CDR2 ANQGSEA. V lost 1 base to trimming and J lost 3 bases; unmatched junction nucleotides: 7. The CDR3 is CSVEARGVGTDTQYF. For the CDR3, the DNA is TGCAGCGTTGAAGCCCGGGGGGTAGGGACAGATACGCAGTATTTT.

The J gene is TRBJ2-7, the V gene TRBV2, with 9 nucleotides matching TRBD1. This CDR3 has 13 residues. From germline, CDR1 is SNHLY and CDR2 FYNNEI. V trimming: 5 bases; J trimming: 5 bases; junction bases outside the gene matches: 4. The CDR3 DNA sequence: TGTGCCAGCAGTCGGACAGGGGAAGACGAGCAGTACGTC. Its translation: CASSRTGEDEQYV.

The CDR3 coding sequence is TGTGCCAGCTCACGCAGTTCTAGCGGGAACTACGAGCAGTACTTC. Translation: CASSRSSSGNYEQYF. V gene TRBV18 combines with J gene TRBJ2-7; 9 bases match TRBD2. This CDR3 has 15 amino acids. Germline values: CDR1 KGHSH, CDR2 LQKENI. With V trimmed by 4 bases and J by 3 bases, 7 bases remained unmatched.

This rearrangement joins TRBV4-1 to TRBJ2-1; D is ambiguous. The CDR3 is made up of 13 amino acids. Germline V lookup: CDR1 MGHRA, CDR2 YSYEKL. V lost 1 base and J lost 4, with 5 bases in between. The CDR3 sequence: CASSQVLYNEQFF. The CDR3 DNA reads as TGCGCCAGCAGCCAAGTTTTGTACAATGAGCAGTTCTTC.

The genes are TRBV18 and TRBJ2-7; a possible D gene is TRBD1 (5 bases). Trimming cost V 1 base and J 5 bases, with 15 bases left between them. Germline-derived CDR1 and CDR2 are KGHSH and LQKENI. The CDR3 is 15 amino acids. Here the CDR3 reads CASSPLPQGVNEQYF. The CDR3 nucleotides are TGTGCCAGCTCACCACTCCCGCAGGGCGTCAACGAGCAGTACTTC.

This chain connects TRBV4-2 to TRBJ1-2; D gene unclear. The ends were cut back, 1 base at V and 1 base at J, with 13 bases in the middle. Per germline, CDR1 LGHNA and CDR2 YNFKEQ. CDR3 length: 16 amino acids. The CDR3 is CASSQGVAGNNYGYTF. The CDR3 DNA reads as TGTGCCAGCAGCCAAGGTGTGGCTGGGAATAACTATGGCTACACCTTC.

The CDR3 DNA reads as TGCGCCAGCGGACCTCGAGAAGACGTAAACACTGAAGCTTTCTTT. Translation gives CASGPREDVNTEAFF. The chain couples TRBV5-1 to TRBJ1-1; D is uncertain. CDR1 and CDR2 from the germline V gene are SGHRS and YFSETQ. The CDR3 is 15 amino acids. With 7 bases removed from V and 2 bases from J, the gap between germline ends came to 18 bases.

This chain uses TRBV29-1 with TRBJ2-1; D gene uncertain. V lost 4 bases to trimming and J lost 2 bases, with 3 bases between them. Looked up from germline, CDR1 is SQVTM and CDR2 is ANQGSEA. The length of the CDR3 is 11 residues. CDR3 coding DNA: TGCAGCGTTGTCCCCTACAATGAGCAGTTCTTC. It translates to CSVVPYNEQFF.